This T cell receptor (beta chain) is drawn from a study of shared clonotypes between healthy human individuals. General observations from the study: Sampling involved blood alone; tissue repertoires likely differ. Rarefaction revealed incomplete sorted-subset sequencing despite large depth.

CDR3 size: 13 residues. The ends were cut back, 6 bases at V and 4 bases at J, with 12 bases in the middle. CDR1 is SNHLY and CDR2 is FYNNEI in the germline V gene. The input for sorted-subset replicate PCRs was about 200 ng DNA, around 30,000 T cell genomes. Sequenced by immunoSEQ multiplex PCR; TCRdb stores in-frame clones only, minus some. The profile shows 2,500,000 or so clones, roughly 92% of them singletons. Details on this clone: Its antigen is not known.

Sequencing used naive CD4+ T cells sorted from blood. Subset in this sample: CD45RA+ positively selected. This clonotype originated in a man aged 18 to 29 in good health. The rearrangement joins TRBV2 to TRBJ1-2; D is possibly TRBD1 (6 bases). CDR3 sequence reads: CASRTDRSYGYTF. The CDR3 region has the DNA TGTGCCAGCAGAACCGACAGGTCCTATGGCTACACCTTC.